Below are 26 T cell receptor beta chains sequenced from a single sample in a study of T cells in Graves' hyperthyroidism and ophthalmopathy (dated by TCRdb to 2018 to 2020). The library relied on multiplex PCR. TCRdb lists the instrument as Illumina HiSeq 2000. The TCR beta CDR3 regions were amplified from the RNA transcripts. For the first round of RT-PCR on the TCR CDR3, the HTBI primer set was used together with the Qiagen OneStep RT-PCR kit. TCRdb reran the public reads through fastp at Q25 and MiXCR, keeping productive beta chains. Every entry covers one CDR3 protein and lists the most common genes and DNA from its rows. The sample data list 400,000 to 600,000 distinct CDR3 sequences, and 15% to 20% of these were observed just once. The ten largest clones capture approximately 30% of the sample. The specimen was blood. Receptors were obtained from a woman in her twenties or thirties with Graves' ophthalmopathy.

This sequence joins TRBV30 and TRBJ2-5; D is perhaps TRBD1 (5 bases). The germline CDR1 and CDR2 sequences are GTSNPN and SVGIG (reference sequence). V was pared by 0 bases and J by 3 bases, with 8 bases between. The CDR3 totals 13 residues. The CDR3 sequence is CAWSVRQKETQYF. CDR3 sequence (DNA): TGTGCCTGGAGTGTAAGACAGAAAGAGACCCAGTACTTC.

This clonotype was counted many times. V is TRBV28 and J is TRBJ1-5; D remains unclear. Germline V CDR1 and CDR2: MDHEN, SYDVKM. The V gene lost 4 bases and the J gene lost 7 bases, with 14 bases spanning the gap. The CDR3 totals 14 residues. CDR3 nucleotides: TGTGCCAGCAGTTCCCGGCGCCCAGGCCAGCCCCAGCATTTT. Encoded protein: CASSSRRPGQPQHF.

This clonotype turned up a few times. The chain recombines TRBV3-1 with TRBJ2-7, with D maybe TRBD1 (6 bases). This CDR3 contains 13 residues. V lost 4 bases, J lost 4 bases, and 11 bases lay in between. The germline V gene has CDR1 LGHDT and CDR2 YNNKEL (reference sequence). CDR3 in DNA: TGTGCCAGCAGCCCGTGGGGACAATACGAGCAGTACTTC. Its protein is CASSPWGQYEQYF.

This clonotype appeared a few times. This chain connects TRBV7-2 to TRBJ2-3; 11 bases are shared with TRBD2. V lost 5 bases, J lost 3 bases, and 10 bases stayed unmatched. Germline V gives CDR1 SGHTA, CDR2 FQGNSA. The CDR3 runs 17 residues. The CDR3 DNA reads TGTGCCAGCAGCATTACTAGCGGGAGACCCCCAACAGATACGCAGTATTTT. Encoded protein: CASSITSGRPPTDTQYF.

This clonotype was recorded many times. The chain links TRBV14 to TRBJ2-7, with D unresolved. V lost 3 bases and J 4 bases, leaving 10 bases between the germline ends. The CDR3 sequence is 13 residues long. Germline V CDR1 and CDR2: SGHDN, FVKESK. The CDR3 DNA sequence: TGTGCCAGCAGCCAGGGAATATGGTACGAGCAGTACTTC. The encoded protein is CASSQGIWYEQYF.

Ten or more counts support this clonotype. V is TRBV5-1 and J is TRBJ2-5; 8 bases line up with TRBD1. The CDR3 contains 15 residues. Germline lookup yields CDR1 SGHRS and CDR2 YFSETQ. The V and J ends lost 0 bases and 2 bases, in that order; junction bases with no gene match: 3. CDR3 sequence: CASSLAGTGQETQYF. The CDR3 coding sequence is TGCGCCAGCAGCTTGGCCGGGACAGGACAAGAGACCCAGTACTTC.

This clonotype was observed many times. The J gene is TRBJ2-7, the V gene TRBV19, with TRBD1 as a possible D gene (6 bases). The CDR3 is 15 amino acids. Germline CDR1 LNHDA, CDR2 SQIVND (reference sequence). V lost 4 bases and J lost 1, with 14 bases in between. Here the CDR3 DNA reads TGTGCCAGTAGTACCCAACAGGGCGGGTCCTACGAGCAGTACTTC. Amino acid sequence: CASSTQQGGSYEQYF.

The gene calls are TRBV7-2 and TRBJ2-1, with unresolved D. This CDR3 region has 11 residues. Trimming pared 8 bases from V and 11 bases from J, leaving 13 bases between. Germline loops: CDR1 SGHTA, CDR2 FQGNSA. The CDR3 is CASAKGVQQFF. Written as DNA, the CDR3 is TGTGCCAGCGCTAAAGGAGTCCAGCAGTTCTTC.

This clonotype occurred many times. V and J are TRBV28 and TRBJ2-3; 7 nucleotides agree with TRBD1. J lost 2 bases, V lost 5 bases, and 7 bases had no gene match. This CDR3 spans 15 amino acids. In germline, CDR1 is MDHEN, CDR2 SYDVKM. CDR3 protein: CASSPGTDNTDTQYF. The CDR3 DNA follows: TGTGCCAGCAGTCCCGGGACAGATAACACAGATACGCAGTATTTT.

V and J are TRBV24-1 and TRBJ2-7, with 8 bases matching TRBD1. Germline-derived CDR1 and CDR2 are KGHDR and SFDVKD. The CDR3 is 14 amino acids. The V segment lost 5 bases and the J segment 3 bases; nucleotides outside the gene matches: 5. The DNA for the CDR3 is TGTGCCACCAGTGCCCCGGGACAGGACTACGAGCAGTACTTC. Translation: CATSAPGQDYEQYF.

The gene calls are TRBV6-4 and TRBJ1-4; D may be TRBD1 (6 bases). This CDR3 has 17 amino acids. From germline, CDR1 is MRHNA and CDR2 SNTAGT. V lost 9 bases to trimming and J lost 0 bases, with 20 bases between them. The CDR3 sequence is CASHGGQGPATNEKLFF. Written as DNA, the CDR3 is TGTGCCAGTCATGGAGGGCAGGGGCCTGCAACTAATGAAAAACTGTTTTTT.

This clonotype was counted at least ten times. V gene TRBV20-1 combines with J gene TRBJ2-7; 9 bases align to TRBD2. The J segment lost 4 bases and the V segment lost 6 bases, leaving 13 bases of the junction unmatched. The germline CDR1 and CDR2 sequences are DFQATT and SNEGSKA (reference sequence). This CDR3 has 15 residues. DNA of the CDR3: TGCAGTGCCCCTACCACTAGCGGGCCCTATTACGAGCAGTACTTC. This codes for CSAPTTSGPYYEQYF.

This chain connects TRBV29-1 to TRBJ1-2; D is possibly TRBD1 (5 bases). V was shortened by 7 bases and J by 5 bases, with 11 bases between the two germline ends. Germline CDR1 SQVTM, CDR2 ANQGSEA. This CDR3 is 11 amino acids long. The CDR3 bases are TGCAGCGACAAACGGGGGTATGGCTACACCTTC. Amino acids: CSDKRGYGYTF.

This clonotype was seen repeatedly, ten times or more. The chain links TRBV5-4 to TRBJ2-2; D might be TRBD2 (5 bases). The CDR3 has 16 amino acids. Trimming took 4 bases from V and 1 from J, leaving 14 bases between them. The germline V gene encodes CDR1 SGHNT and CDR2 YYREEE (reference sequence). The CDR3 region has the DNA TGTGCCAGCAGCGCAACGAGGGCTTTGAACACCGGGGAGCTGTTTTTT. It translates to CASSATRALNTGELFF.

This clonotype was detected only a few times. The V and J genes are TRBV20-1 and TRBJ2-5, with TRBD2 identical over 13 bases. This CDR3 is built from 13 residues. Germline trimming cut 6 bases from V and 5 bases from J; bases unmatched to any gene: 3. Germline CDR1 is DFQATT and CDR2 is SNEGSKA (reference sequence). In DNA, the CDR3 is TGCAGTGCCGGGACTAGCGGGAAGGAGACCCAGTACTTC. As protein: CSAGTSGKETQYF.

This CDR3 reads CAIRVDRANSPLHF. CDR3 coding DNA: TGTGCCATCAGGGTTGACAGGGCGAATTCACCCCTCCACTTT. The chain carries TRBV10-3 and TRBJ1-6, with 7 positions matching TRBD1. Germline CDR1 reads ENHRY; CDR2 reads SYGVKD. V was clipped by 6 bases and J by 7 bases; unmatched bases: 6. CDR3 size: 14 residues.

This CDR3 reads CASMDWRKRSYEQYF. The CDR3 DNA reads as TGTGCCAGTATGGACTGGAGAAAACGATCCTACGAGCAGTACTTC. This chain joins TRBV19 and TRBJ2-7; the D gene is possibly TRBD2 (5 bases). This CDR3 is 15 amino acids long. V was clipped by 7 bases and J by 1 base, with 17 bases between them. The V gene's germline CDR1 is LNHDA and CDR2 SQIVND (reference sequence).

Many counts were recorded for this clonotype. This chain joins TRBV7-9 and TRBJ2-7; D gene unclear. V lost 1 base, J lost 6 bases, and 10 bases lay in between. The length of the CDR3 is 13 residues. The V gene's germline CDR1 is SEHNR and CDR2 FQNEAQ (reference sequence). CDR3 DNA sequence: TGTGCCAGCAGCTTAGTAGGTCCTAGCGAGCAGTACTTC. Its protein is CASSLVGPSEQYF.

This clonotype was detected only a few times. V usage is TRBV27 and J usage is TRBJ2-7; D is uncertain. Trimming cost V 5 bases and J 3 bases, with 5 bases left between them. Germline V gene data show CDR1 as MNHEY and CDR2 as SMNVEV (reference sequence). This CDR3 is 11 amino acids long. As DNA, the CDR3 is TGTGCCAGCAGTGGGGTCTACGAGCAGTACTTC. Its protein product is CASSGVYEQYF.

This clonotype has just a few counts. The chain couples TRBV19 to TRBJ2-1, with D unclear. The V and J ends lost 6 bases and 2 bases respectively, with 5 bases between them. The CDR3 is made up of 12 amino acids. Germline loops: CDR1 LNHDA, CDR2 SQIVND (reference sequence). The CDR3 DNA sequence: TGTGCCAGTAGCACGACCTACAATGAGCAGTTCTTC. This encodes CASSTTYNEQFF.

The rearrangement joins TRBV4-2 to TRBJ2-7; perhaps TRBD2 as D (7 bases). Trimming pared 0 bases from V and 3 bases from J, leaving 9 bases between. The CDR3 is made up of 14 amino acids. Germline V gene lookup returns CDR1 LGHNA and CDR2 YNFKEQ. CDR3 DNA: TGTGCCAGCAGCCAAGAAAGGGGGGGCTACGAGCAGTACTTC. Translation gives CASSQERGGYEQYF.

Comment on this clonotype: A much larger clone lies one base from this, so it may be a read error. The rearrangement links TRBV30 to TRBJ2-1; D is undetermined. The CDR3 loop spans 11 amino acids. Germline loops: CDR1 GTSNPN, CDR2 SVGIG (reference sequence). V lost 0 bases to trimming and J lost 7 bases, with 4 bases between them. This CDR3 is CAWSVVNEQFF. CDR3 DNA sequence: TGTGCCTGGAGTGTAGTAAATGAGCAGTTCTTC.

This clonotype was recorded a few times. The chain carries TRBV4-3 and TRBJ2-1; possible D gene TRBD2, 6 bases. Germline CDR1 reads LGHNA; CDR2 reads YSLEER. Trimming pared 1 base from V and 2 bases from J, leaving 12 bases between. The CDR3 is 16 residues long. The CDR3 DNA sequence: TGCGCCAGCAGCCAAGCTACCGGGAGCACCTACAATGAGCAGTTCTTC. Its translation is CASSQATGSTYNEQFF.

V is TRBV24-1 and J is TRBJ2-3; tentative D call: TRBD2 (5 bases). Germline assignment: CDR1 KGHDR and CDR2 SFDVKD. V lost 3 bases and J 0 bases, leaving 9 bases between the germline ends. This CDR3 has 15 amino acids. CDR3 region: CATSDGLASTDTQYF. CDR3 sequence (DNA): TGTGCCACCAGTGATGGACTCGCTAGCACAGATACGCAGTATTTT.

This clonotype was detected many times. The V call is TRBV20-1, the J call TRBJ2-5; possibly TRBD2 for D (6 bases). Trimming took 1 base from V and 5 from J, leaving 14 bases between them. Germline loops: CDR1 DFQATT, CDR2 SNEGSKA (reference sequence). The CDR3 extends over 14 amino acids. The CDR3 nucleotides are TGCAGTGCTAGAGCCGGGACTGGGGGGGAGACCCAGTACTTC. It specifies CSARAGTGGETQYF.

This chain links TRBV7-3 with TRBJ2-4; 9 bases are shared with TRBD2. With 5 bases clipped from V and 2 bases from J, the junction kept 7 bases outside the gene matches. The V gene's germline CDR1 is SGHTA and CDR2 FQGTGA. The CDR3 consists of 16 residues. CDR3 DNA: TGTGCCAGCAGCCCCTTAGCGGGAGCCTCCAAAAACATTCAGTACTTC. It yields the protein CASSPLAGASKNIQYF.